This entry lists 3 T cell receptor beta chains sequenced from one sample in a study of tissue T cells after allogeneic stem cell transplantation. The assay was immunoSEQ multiplex PCR, and TCRdb's table has in-frame clones only and misses some. Among nearly 7,000 clones, approximately 34% were seen once, and the ten largest hold 6.3%. Time point of the sample: mouse harvest day 14 after allogeneic transplant. Tail vein injection delivered 10^7 T-cell-depleted bone marrow cells and 10^6 splenic CD5+ T cells. Sequencing was done on a sample of skin. These receptors were taken from a female BALB/c mouse given C57BL/6 T cells with graft-versus-host disease after an allogeneic hematopoietic cell transplant.

Notes on this clone: Gene and germline names: mouse. Incomplete CDR3 DNA: TGCTCCAGCAGCCCCGGGACAGGGAACACAGAAGTCTTC. Translation gives CSSSPGTGNTEVF. From start to end, the CDR3 is CSSSPGTGNTEVFF. The V gene is TRBV23, the J gene TRBJ1-1; the DNA was not compared with TRBD1, the D call given in the table. The CDR3 is cut off 1 residue early in the read; its end comes from the germline J gene. The CDR3 spans 14 residues. Germline CDR1 is KGHTA and CDR2 is FQNQQP.

On this clone: Mouse germline and gene names are used. The read terminates 1 residue before the CDR3 end, so the remaining end is supplied by the germline J gene. This rearrangement joins TRBV23 to TRBJ2-7; the table's D call of TRBD1 was not tested on the DNA. The CDR3 runs 12 residues. Germline loops: CDR1 KGHTA, CDR2 FQNQQP. The CDR3 DNA, read in part, is TGCTCCAGCAGTGGGGACAGATATGAACAGTAC. Its translation is CSSSGDRYEQY. The entire CDR3 protein reads CSSSGDRYEQYF.

About this clone: Gene names follow the mouse nomenclature. The sequence runs out 1 residue before the end of the CDR3; the remainder is reconstructed from the germline J gene. The gene calls are TRBV2 and TRBJ2-7, with unresolved D. V lost 0 bases to trimming and J lost 4 bases, with 10 bases between them. Germline lookup yields CDR1 LGHNA and CDR2 YSYQKL. CDR3 size: 14 residues. CDR3 DNA, as far as it was read: TGTGCCAGCAGCCAAGACGTGGCGCGGTATGAACAGTAC. Protein sequence: CASSQDVARYEQY. The entire CDR3 protein is CASSQDVARYEQYF.